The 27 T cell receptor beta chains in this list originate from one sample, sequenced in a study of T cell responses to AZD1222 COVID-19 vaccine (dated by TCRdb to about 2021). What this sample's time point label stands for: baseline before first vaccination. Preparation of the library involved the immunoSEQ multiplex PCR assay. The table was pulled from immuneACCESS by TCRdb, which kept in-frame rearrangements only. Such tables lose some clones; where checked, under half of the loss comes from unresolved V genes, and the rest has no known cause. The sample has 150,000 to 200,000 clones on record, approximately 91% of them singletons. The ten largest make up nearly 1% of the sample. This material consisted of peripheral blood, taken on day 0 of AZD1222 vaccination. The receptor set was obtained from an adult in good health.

CDR3 nucleotides: TGTGCCAGCAGCTTGCAGGGGAACACTGAAGCTTTCTTT. Translating it yields CASSLQGNTEAFF. The rearrangement uses TRBV7-8 and TRBJ1-1; possibly TRBD1 for D (5 bases). Trimming left V 3 bases short and J 1 base short, with 6 bases between. This CDR3 has 13 residues. Germline V gene sequence: CDR1 SGHVS, CDR2 FQNEAQ.

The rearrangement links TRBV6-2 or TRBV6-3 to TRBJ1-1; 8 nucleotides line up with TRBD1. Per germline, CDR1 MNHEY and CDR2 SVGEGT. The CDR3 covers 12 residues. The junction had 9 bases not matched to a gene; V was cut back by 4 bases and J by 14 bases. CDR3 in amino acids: CASSSAGQGLFF. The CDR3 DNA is TGTGCCAGCAGTTCCGCCGGACAGGGTTTGTTCTTT.

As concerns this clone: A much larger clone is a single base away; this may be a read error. The CDR3 spells CASSLAGGTYEQYF. CDR3 nucleotides: TGCGCCAGCAGCTTAGCGGGAGGGACCTACGAGCAGTACTTC. J is TRBJ2-7 and V is TRBV5-1, with 10 bases matching TRBD2. In germline, CDR1 is SGHRS, CDR2 YFSETQ. V shed 2 bases and J 2 bases; nucleotides not matched to a gene: 1. The CDR3 extends over 14 amino acids.

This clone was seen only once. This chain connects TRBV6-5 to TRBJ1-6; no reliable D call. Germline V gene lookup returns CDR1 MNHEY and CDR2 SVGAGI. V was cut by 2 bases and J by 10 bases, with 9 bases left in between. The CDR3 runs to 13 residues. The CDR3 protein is CASSYAPGSPLHF. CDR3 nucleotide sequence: TGTGCCAGCAGTTACGCCCCGGGATCACCCCTCCACTTT.

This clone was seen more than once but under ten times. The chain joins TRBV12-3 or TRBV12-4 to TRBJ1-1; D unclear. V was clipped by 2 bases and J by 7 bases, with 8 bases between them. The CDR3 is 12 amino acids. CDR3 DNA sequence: TGTGCCAGCAGTTTACAGGCGGGTGAAGCTTTCTTT. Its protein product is CASSLQAGEAFF.

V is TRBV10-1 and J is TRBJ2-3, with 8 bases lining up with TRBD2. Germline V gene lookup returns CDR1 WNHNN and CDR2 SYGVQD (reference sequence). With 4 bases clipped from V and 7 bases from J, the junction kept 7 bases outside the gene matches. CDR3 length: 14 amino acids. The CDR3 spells CASSVTSGFNTQYF. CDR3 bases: TGCGCCAGCAGTGTAACTAGCGGTTTCAATACGCAGTATTTT.

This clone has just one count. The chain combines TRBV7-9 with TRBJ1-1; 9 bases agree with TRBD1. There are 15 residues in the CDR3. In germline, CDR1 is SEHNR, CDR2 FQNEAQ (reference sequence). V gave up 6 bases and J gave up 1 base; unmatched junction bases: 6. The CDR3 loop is CASRAGTGRNTEAFF. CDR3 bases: TGTGCCAGCAGAGCCGGGACAGGGAGGAACACTGAAGCTTTCTTT.

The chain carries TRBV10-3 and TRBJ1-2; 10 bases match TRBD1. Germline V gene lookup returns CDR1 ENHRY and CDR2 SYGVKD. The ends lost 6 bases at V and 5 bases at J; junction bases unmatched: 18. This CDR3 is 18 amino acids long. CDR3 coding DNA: TGTGCCATCAGGTCCAACCCGGGACAGGGGCTCCTGTCGTATGGCTACACCTTC. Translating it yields CAIRSNPGQGLLSYGYTF.

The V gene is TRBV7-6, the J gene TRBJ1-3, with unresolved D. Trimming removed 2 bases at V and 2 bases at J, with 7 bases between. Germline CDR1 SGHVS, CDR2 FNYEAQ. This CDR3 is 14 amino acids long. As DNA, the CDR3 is TGTGCCAGCAGCTTAAGCGAGACTGGAAACACCATATATTTT. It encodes CASSLSETGNTIYF.

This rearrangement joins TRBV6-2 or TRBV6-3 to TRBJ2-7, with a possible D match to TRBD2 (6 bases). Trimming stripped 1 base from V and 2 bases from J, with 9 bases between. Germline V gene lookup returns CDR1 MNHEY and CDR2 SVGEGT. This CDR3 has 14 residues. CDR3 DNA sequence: TGTGCCAGCAGTTACTTCGGGACTCCCTACGAGCAGTACTTC. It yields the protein CASSYFGTPYEQYF.

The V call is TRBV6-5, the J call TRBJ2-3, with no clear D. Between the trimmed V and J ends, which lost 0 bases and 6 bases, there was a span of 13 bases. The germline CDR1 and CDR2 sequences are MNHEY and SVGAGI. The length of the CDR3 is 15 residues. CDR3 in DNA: TGTGCCAGCAGTTACTCGATGGCCCCTGAGGATACGCAGTATTTT. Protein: CASSYSMAPEDTQYF.

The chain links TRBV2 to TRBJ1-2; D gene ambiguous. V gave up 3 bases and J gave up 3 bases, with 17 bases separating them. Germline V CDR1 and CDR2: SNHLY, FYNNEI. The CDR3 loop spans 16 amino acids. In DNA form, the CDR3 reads TGTGCCAGCAGTGAGGACCGCTCGGTCGTAGACTATGGCTACACCTTC. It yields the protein CASSEDRSVVDYGYTF.

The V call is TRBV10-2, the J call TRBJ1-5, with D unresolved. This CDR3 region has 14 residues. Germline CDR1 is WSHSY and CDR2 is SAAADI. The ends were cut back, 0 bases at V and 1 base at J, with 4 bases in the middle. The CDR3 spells CASSESDSNQPQHF. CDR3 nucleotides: TGCGCCAGCAGTGAGTCGGACAGCAATCAGCCCCAGCATTTT.

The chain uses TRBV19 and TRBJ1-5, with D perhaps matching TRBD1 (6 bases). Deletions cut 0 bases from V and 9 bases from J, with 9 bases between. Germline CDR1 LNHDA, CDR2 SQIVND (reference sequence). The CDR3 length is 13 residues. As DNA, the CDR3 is TGTGCCAGTAGTATAGAAAAGGGGGGGCCCCAGCATTTT. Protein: CASSIEKGGPQHF.

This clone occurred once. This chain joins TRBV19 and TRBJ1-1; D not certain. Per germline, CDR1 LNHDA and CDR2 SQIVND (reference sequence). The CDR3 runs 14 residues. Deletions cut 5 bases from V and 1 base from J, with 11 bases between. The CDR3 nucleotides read TGTGCCAGTAGTTCGCCCAGGCAGAACACTGAAGCTTTCTTT. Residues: CASSSPRQNTEAFF.

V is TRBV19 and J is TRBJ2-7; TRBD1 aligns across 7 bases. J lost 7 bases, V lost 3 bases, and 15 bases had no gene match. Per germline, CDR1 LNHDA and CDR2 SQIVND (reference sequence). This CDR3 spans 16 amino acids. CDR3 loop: CASSISGPPGQFEQYF. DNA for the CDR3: TGTGCCAGTAGTATTTCAGGGCCCCCGGGACAGTTTGAGCAGTACTTC.

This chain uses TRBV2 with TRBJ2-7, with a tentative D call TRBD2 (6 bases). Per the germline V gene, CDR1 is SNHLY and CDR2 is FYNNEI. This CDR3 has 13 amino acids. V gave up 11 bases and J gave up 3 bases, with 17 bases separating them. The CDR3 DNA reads TGTGCCTCCAAGGAGACTAGTGGCTACGAGCAGTACTTC. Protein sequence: CASKETSGYEQYF.

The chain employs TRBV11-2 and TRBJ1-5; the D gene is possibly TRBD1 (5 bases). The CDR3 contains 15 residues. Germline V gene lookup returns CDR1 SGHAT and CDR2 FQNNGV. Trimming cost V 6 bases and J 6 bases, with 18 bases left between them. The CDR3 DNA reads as TGTGCCAGCAGTCCCGGCATGGGGGTTTCTCAGCCCCAGCATTTT. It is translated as CASSPGMGVSQPQHF. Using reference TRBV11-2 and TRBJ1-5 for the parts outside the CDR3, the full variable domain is EAGVAQSPRYKIIEKRQSVAFWCNPISGHATLYWYQQILGQGPKLLIQFQNNGVVDDSQLPKDRFSAERLKGVDSTLKIQPAKLEDSAVYLCASSPGMGVSQPQHFGDGTRLSIL.

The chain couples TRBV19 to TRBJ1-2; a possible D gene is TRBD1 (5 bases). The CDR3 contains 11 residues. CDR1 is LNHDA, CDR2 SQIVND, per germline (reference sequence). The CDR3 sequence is CGSRGLSSYTF. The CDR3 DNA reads TGTGGTAGTCGGGGACTTAGCAGCTACACCTTC.

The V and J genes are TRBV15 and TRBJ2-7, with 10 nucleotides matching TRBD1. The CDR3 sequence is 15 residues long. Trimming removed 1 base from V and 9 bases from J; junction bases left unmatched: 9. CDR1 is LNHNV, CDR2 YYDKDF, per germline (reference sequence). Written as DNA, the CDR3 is TGTGCCACCAGCAGAGTTAGAGGGACAGGGGAGGGGCAGTACTTC. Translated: CATSRVRGTGEGQYF.

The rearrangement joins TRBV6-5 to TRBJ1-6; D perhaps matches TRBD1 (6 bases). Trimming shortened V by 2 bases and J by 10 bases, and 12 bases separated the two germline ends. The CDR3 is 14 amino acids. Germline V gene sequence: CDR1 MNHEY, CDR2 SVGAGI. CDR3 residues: CASSYGQGRSPLHF. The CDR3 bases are TGTGCCAGCAGTTACGGGCAGGGGAGATCACCCCTCCACTTT.

This chain's CDR3 is CASSLHAGNQPQHF. The CDR3 DNA sequence: TGCGCCAGCAGCTTGCATGCAGGCAATCAGCCCCAGCATTTT. The chain recombines TRBV5-1 with TRBJ1-5, with D uncertain. The CDR3 sequence is 14 residues long. CDR1 and CDR2 (germline): SGHRS, YFSETQ. Between the trimmed V and J ends, which lost 1 base and 2 bases, there was a span of 7 bases.

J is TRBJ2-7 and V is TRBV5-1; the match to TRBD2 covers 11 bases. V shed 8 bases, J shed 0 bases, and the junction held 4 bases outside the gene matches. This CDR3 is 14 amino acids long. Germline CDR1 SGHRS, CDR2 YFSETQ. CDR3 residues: CASTTSGSSYEQYF. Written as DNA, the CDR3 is TGCGCCAGTACAACTAGCGGGAGCTCCTACGAGCAGTACTTC.

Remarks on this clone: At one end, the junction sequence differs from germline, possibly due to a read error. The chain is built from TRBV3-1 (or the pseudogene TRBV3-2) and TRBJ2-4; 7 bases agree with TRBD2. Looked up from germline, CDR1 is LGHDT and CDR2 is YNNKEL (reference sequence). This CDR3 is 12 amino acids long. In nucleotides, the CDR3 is TGTGCCAGCAGCCTCGGGGGGAGTAACCTGGACTTC. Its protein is CASSLGGSNLDF.

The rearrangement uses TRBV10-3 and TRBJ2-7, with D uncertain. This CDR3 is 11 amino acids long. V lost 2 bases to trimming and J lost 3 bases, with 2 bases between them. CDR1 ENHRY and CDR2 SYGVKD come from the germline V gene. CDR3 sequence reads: CAISEVYEQYF. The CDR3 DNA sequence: TGTGCCATCAGTGAGGTCTACGAGCAGTACTTC.

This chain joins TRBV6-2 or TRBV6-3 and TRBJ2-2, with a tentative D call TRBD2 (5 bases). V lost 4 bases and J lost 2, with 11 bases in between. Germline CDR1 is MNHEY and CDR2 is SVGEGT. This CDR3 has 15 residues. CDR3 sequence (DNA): TGTGCCAGCAGTTGGGCCCCGGGAAACACCGGGGAGCTGTTTTTT. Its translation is CASSWAPGNTGELFF.

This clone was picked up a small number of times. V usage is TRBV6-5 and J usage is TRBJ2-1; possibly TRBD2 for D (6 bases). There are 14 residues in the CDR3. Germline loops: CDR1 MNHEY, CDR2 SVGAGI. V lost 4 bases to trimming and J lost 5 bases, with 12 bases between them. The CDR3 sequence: CASSLRDFDNEQFF. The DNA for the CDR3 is TGTGCCAGCAGTTTACGGGACTTCGACAATGAGCAGTTCTTC.